In its sample, the clone carrying this TCR beta chain was seen a few times. In the original analysis: Nucleated cell counts were estimated from reference gene primer amplification. Profiled with immunoSEQ multiplex PCR; TCRdb holds only in-frame clones, not every one. That table is the source of V, J and clone size, and D and trimming were worked out from the DNA. The table includes over 150,000 clones, about 88% detected once. This specimen comes from a study of blood T cell repertoires in COVID-19. Study at large: The United States, Italy and Spain provided the acute and convalescent COVID-19 samples.

The V and J ends lost 6 bases and 5 bases, in that order; junction bases with no gene match: 7. Germline assignment: CDR1 ENHRY and CDR2 SYGVKD. The CDR3 is 14 residues long. Enrolled during active infection, Seattle patients were then followed longitudinally. The receptor was derived from a man aged 45 to 65 with COVID-19, enrolled during active disease. V and J are TRBV10-3 and TRBJ2-5; TRBD1 aligns across 9 bases. The sequenced sample consisted of peripheral blood. The CDR3 DNA is TGTGCCATCAGCCGGACAGGGGCCGGGGAGACCCAGTACTTC. Amino acid sequence: CAISRTGAGETQYF.